This T cell receptor (beta chain) was identified during a study of blood T cell repertoires in COVID-19. The wider study: From T cells, B-cell-depleted T cells, or PBMCs came the material, which was cDNA or gDNA.

The CDR3 spans 17 residues. With 3 bases clipped from V and 6 bases from J, the junction kept 13 bases outside the gene matches. Germline lookup yields CDR1 LNHDA and CDR2 SQIVND (reference sequence). In the authors' workflow: Amplification from reference gene primers served as the basis for estimated nucleated cell counts. Assay used: immunoSEQ multiplex PCR; TCRdb lists only in-frame clones, some missing. That table is the source of V, J and clone size, and D and trimming were worked out from the DNA. The sample has fewer than 200,000 clones, 80% to 90% seen once; the top ten hold 3.6%. Cohort placement rested on clinical history that participants reported themselves.

The sample consisted of PBMCs or T cells enriched from blood (not recorded which). This rearrangement joins TRBV19 to TRBJ2-1, with TRBD2 matching 8 bases. The sequence derives from a woman between 45 and 65 years old in a cohort exposed to, infected with or recovered from COVID-19 (not recorded which). CDR3 sequence reads: CASSIGSGSRRVNEQFF. CDR3 nucleotide sequence: TGTGCCAGTAGTATTGGGAGCGGGAGCAGACGGGTCAATGAGCAGTTCTTC. Full variable domain (rest looked up from reference TRBV19 and TRBJ2-1): DGGITQSPKYLFRKEGQNVTLSCEQNLNHDAMYWYRQDPGQGLRLIYYSQIVNDFQKGDIAEGYSVSREKKESFPLTVTSAQKNPTAFYLCASSIGSGSRRVNEQFFGPGTRLTVL.